This T cell receptor beta chain was captured by sequencing in a study of blood T cell repertoires in COVID-19. For the study at large: The samples span acute and convalescent COVID-19 from the United States, Italy and Spain. The cDNA or gDNA used as material had been derived from T cells, B-cell-depleted T cells, or PBMCs.

Original data processing: Cell counts per sample came from amplifying reference gene primers. Profiled with immunoSEQ multiplex PCR; TCRdb holds only in-frame clones, not every one. V, J and clone size reflect that table, while D and trimming were determined from the DNA. Found here are about 260,000 clones, about 89% of them singletons; the top ten hold 2% to 3%. Germline V gene data show CDR1 as SGHTA and CDR2 as FQGTGA. Trimming took 0 bases from V and 1 from J, leaving 21 bases between them. The CDR3 contains 19 residues. The TCR originated in a woman aged 50 to 60 with acute or convalescent COVID-19. This sequence joins TRBV7-3 and TRBJ2-5; D is possibly TRBD2 (6 bases). Sequencing was performed on peripheral blood. The CDR3 DNA sequence: TGTGCCAGCAGCTTAACCCCTCTTAGGGGTAGCGGAGCCCAAGAGACCCAGTACTTC. Translation: CASSLTPLRGSGAQETQYF.